This T cell receptor beta chain was captured in a study of neurological immune-mediated disorders. General study findings and limits: The absence of shared CDR3 amino acid sequences among expanded clones across subjects suggests private repertoires in all groups.

Germline assignment: CDR1 ENHRY and CDR2 SYGVKD. This CDR3 spans 15 amino acids. As regards this clonotype: Its cognate antigen is unknown. A much larger clone is a single base away; this may be a read error.

MiXCR was run by TCRdb on the 5' RACE reads, yielding one entry per CDR3 protein. The sample lists approximately 82,000 distinct CDR3 sequences; approximately 14% were seen once. The chain employs TRBV10-3 and TRBJ1-3; 7 bases fit TRBD1. The source is a woman in her fifties or sixties in good health. Sequenced sample: PBMCs. Here the CDR3 reads CASRGTDFSGNTTYF. CDR3 DNA: TGTGCCAGTCGAGGGACAGATTTCTCTGGAAACACCACATATTTT.